Described below is a single TCR beta chain sequence and its context. This sample is drawn from a study of technical replicates of blood from a handful of donors. V lost 3 bases and J lost 3, with 9 bases in between. Germline V gives CDR1 SGDLS, CDR2 YYNGEE. The CDR3 loop spans 13 amino acids. Profiling relied on immunoSEQ multiplex PCR, and the TCRdb table lists in-frame clones only, not all of them. The profile shows tens of thousands of clones, around 94% of them singletons. Sequencing was done on a sample of T cells isolated from PBMCs. V usage is TRBV9 and J usage is TRBJ1-2; D gene ambiguous. This TCR was recovered from a human donor in good health. Written as DNA, the CDR3 is TGTGCCAGCAGCGGTCAGACTCACTATGGCTACACCTTC. This gives the protein CASSGQTHYGYTF.